This T cell receptor (beta chain) emerged from a study of monozygotic twins with inflammatory bowel disease. General study points: Immunosuppressive treatments were not uniform, and this may have added variability to patient repertoires.

Per the germline V gene, CDR1 is LNHNV and CDR2 is YYDKDF (reference sequence). This CDR3 has 14 amino acids. TCR libraries each used about 3.5 ug of total RNA. Using eight separate reactions per sample, the authors generated cDNA. TCRdb re-called the 5' RACE reads; one entry per CDR3 protein, DNA not given. The sample shows 300,000 to 350,000 distinct CDR3 sequences, and 2% to 2.5% sits with its ten largest clones. Total RNA from whole blood was isolated with no T cell sorting. A word on this clonotype: Its antigen remains unknown.

The J gene is TRBJ2-5, the V gene TRBV15; TCRdb gives TRBD2 as the D gene, but with no DNA this cannot be confirmed. The sequenced sample was blood. The sequence was collected from a human donor with ulcerative colitis or Crohn's disease, or a healthy co-twin of an affected twin (not recorded which). CDR3 protein: CATSLAGIGETQYF.